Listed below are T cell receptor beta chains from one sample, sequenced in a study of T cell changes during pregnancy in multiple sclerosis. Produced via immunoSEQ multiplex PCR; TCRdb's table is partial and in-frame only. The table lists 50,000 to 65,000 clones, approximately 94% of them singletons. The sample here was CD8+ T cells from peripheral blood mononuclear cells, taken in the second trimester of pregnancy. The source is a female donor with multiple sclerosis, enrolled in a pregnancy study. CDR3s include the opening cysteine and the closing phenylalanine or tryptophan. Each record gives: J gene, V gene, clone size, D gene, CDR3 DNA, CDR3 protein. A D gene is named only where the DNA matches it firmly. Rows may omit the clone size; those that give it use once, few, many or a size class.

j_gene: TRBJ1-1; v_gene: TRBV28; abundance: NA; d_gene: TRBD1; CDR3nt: TGTGCCAGCAGTTTGGACAGGGGGTTCACTGAAGCTTTCTTT; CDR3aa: CASSLDRGFTEAFF
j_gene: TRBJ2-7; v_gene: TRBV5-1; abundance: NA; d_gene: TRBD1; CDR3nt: TGCGCCAGCAGCTTAACAGGGGAAAGGAGAGAGCAGTACTTC; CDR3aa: CASSLTGERREQYF
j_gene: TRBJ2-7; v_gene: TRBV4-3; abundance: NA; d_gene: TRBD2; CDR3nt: TGCGCCAGCAGCCAAGAGATAACCGGACTAGCGGGGACCTACGAGCAGTACTTC; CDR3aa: CASSQEITGLAGTYEQYF
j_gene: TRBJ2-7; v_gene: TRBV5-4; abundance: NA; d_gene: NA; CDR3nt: TGTGCCAGCAGCAGCCCCTCCTACGAGCAGTACTTC; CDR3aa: CASSSPSYEQYF
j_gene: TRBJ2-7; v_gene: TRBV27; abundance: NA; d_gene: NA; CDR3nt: TGTGCCAGCAGTTTAAAAGGCAGGGGCTACGAGCAGTACTTC; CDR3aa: CASSLKGRGYEQYF
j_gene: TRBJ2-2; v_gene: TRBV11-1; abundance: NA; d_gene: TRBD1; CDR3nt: TGTGCCAGCAGCTTAGCCCGAGGACAGGGCCCTCACGGGGAGCTGTTTTTT; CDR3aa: CASSLARGQGPHGELFF
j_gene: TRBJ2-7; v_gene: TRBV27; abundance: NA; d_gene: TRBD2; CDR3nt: TGTGCCAGCAGTTTCGGGGGGACGGGGGAGCAGTACTTC; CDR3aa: CASSFGGTGEQYF
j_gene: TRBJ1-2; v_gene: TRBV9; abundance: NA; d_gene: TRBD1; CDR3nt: TGTGCCAGCGCACAGGGGGCAGGCGGCTACACCTTC; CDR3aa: CASAQGAGGYTF
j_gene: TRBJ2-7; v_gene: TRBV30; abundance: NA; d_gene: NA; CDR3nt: TGTGCCTGGAGTGTACCCGGGTACGAGCAGTACTTC; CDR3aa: CAWSVPGYEQYF
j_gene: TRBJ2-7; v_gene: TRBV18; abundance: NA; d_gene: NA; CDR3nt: TGTGCCAGCTCACCACCGAGCTACGAGCAGTACTTC; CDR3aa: CASSPPSYEQYF
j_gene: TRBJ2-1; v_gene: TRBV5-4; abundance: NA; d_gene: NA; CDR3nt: TGTGCCAGCAGCTTGGAGGGAGCGGTCAGGGGCTACAATGAGCAGTTCTTC; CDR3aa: CASSLEGAVRGYNEQFF
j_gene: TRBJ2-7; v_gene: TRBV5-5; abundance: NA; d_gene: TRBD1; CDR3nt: TGTGCCAGCAGCTGGGGGACAGGGGACTACGAGCAGTACTTC; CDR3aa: CASSWGTGDYEQYF
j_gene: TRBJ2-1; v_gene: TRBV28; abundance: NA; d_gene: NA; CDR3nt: TGTGCCAGCAGGACGACAGAGATTAGCTCCTACAATGAGCAGTTCTTC; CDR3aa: CASRTTEISSYNEQFF
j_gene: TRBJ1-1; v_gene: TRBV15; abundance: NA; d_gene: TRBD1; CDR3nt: TGTGCCACCAGCAGAGAGGGGACAGGGATTGGGAACACTGAAGCTTTCTTT; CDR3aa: CATSREGTGIGNTEAFF
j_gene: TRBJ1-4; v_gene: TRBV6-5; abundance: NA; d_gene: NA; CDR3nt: TGTGCCAGCAGCCGACACGCAACTAATGAAAAACTGTTTTTT; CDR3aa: CASSRHATNEKLFF
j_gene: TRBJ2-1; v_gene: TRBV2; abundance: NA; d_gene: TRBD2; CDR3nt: TGTGCCATCAGACTCGGGAGGGCAGACAATGAGCAGTTCTTC; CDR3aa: CAIRLGRADNEQFF
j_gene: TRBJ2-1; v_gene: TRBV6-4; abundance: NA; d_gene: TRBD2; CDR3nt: TGTGCCAGCAGTTGGGGGGACGGGAGGGCGTTCGATGAGCAGTTCTTC; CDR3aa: CASSWGDGRAFDEQFF
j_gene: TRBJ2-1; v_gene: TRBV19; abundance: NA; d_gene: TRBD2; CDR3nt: TGTGCCAGTAGTGCCGGGACTAGCCACAATGAGCAGTTCTTC; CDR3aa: CASSAGTSHNEQFF
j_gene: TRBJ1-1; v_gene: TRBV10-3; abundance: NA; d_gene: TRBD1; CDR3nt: TGTGCCATCAGTGGATCCGGGACAGGGGGCTCGGACACTGAAGCTTTCTTT; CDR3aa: CAISGSGTGGSDTEAFF
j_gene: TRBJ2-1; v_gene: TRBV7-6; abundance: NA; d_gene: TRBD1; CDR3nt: TGTGCCAGCAGCCCAGGACAGGGCGCCCCTCCTGAGCAGTTCTTC; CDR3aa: CASSPGQGAPPEQFF
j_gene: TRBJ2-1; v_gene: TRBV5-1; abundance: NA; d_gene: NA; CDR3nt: TGCGCCAGCAGCCCCAAGACAGGTTTCAATGAGCAGTTCTTC; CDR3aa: CASSPKTGFNEQFF
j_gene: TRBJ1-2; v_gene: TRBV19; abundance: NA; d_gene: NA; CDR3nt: TGTGCCAGTAGTATCGGCCTCGAGGATGGCTACACCTTC; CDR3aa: CASSIGLEDGYTF
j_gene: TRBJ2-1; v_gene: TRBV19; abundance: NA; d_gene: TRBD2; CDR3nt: TGTGCCAGTACCCAGGGGACTAGCGGCGCTGAGCAGTTCTTC; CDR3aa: CASTQGTSGAEQFF
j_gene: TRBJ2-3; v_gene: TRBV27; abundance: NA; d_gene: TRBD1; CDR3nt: TGTGCCAGCAGTTTCCCAGGGGGTACGCAGTATTTT; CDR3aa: CASSFPGGTQYF
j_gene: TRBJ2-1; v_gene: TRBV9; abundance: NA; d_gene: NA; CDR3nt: TGTGCCAGCAGCGTAACCGAAGTGGCTAGCTCCCGACGGGTAGATGAGCAGTTCTTC; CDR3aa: CASSVTEVASSRRVDEQFF
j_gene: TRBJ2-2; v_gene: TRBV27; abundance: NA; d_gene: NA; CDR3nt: TGTGCCAGCAGTTTATTAGGAGGGTGGGACGGGGAGCTGTTTTTT; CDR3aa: CASSLLGGWDGELFF
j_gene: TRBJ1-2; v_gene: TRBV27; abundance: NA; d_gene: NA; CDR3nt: TGTGCCAGCAGGACCCCCGCGGGACGAAAGGATGGCTACACCTTC; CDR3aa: CASRTPAGRKDGYTF
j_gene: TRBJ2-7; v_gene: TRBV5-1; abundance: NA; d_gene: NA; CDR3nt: TGCGCCAGCAGACTTGCGTCCTCCTACGAGCAGTACTTC; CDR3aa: CASRLASSYEQYF
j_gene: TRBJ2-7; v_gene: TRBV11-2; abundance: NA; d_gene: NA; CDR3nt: TGTGCCAGCACCTCGTCCTACGAGCAGTACTTC; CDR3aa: CASTSSYEQYF
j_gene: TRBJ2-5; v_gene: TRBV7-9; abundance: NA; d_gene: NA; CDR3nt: TGTGCCAGCAGCTTCCCCTCGGGAGAGACCCAGTACTTC; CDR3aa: CASSFPSGETQYF
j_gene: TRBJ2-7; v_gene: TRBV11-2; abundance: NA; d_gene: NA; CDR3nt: TGTGCCAGCAGCTCAGTTTTGGTTTGGGAGCAGTACTTC; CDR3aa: CASSSVLVWEQYF
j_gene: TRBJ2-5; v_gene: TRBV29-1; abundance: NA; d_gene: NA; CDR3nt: TGCAGCGTTGTGGTGGCCAACCAAGAGACCCAGTACTTC; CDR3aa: CSVVVANQETQYF
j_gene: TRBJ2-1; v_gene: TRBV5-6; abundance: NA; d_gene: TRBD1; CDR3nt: TGTGCCAGCAGCCCGGGACAGGTCCATGAAGAGTTCTTC; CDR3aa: CASSPGQVHEEFF
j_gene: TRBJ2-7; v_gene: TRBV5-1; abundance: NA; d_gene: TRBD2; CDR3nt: TGCGCCAGCAGCGGGGAGGGACTAGCGGAATACGAGCAGTACTTC; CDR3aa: CASSGEGLAEYEQYF
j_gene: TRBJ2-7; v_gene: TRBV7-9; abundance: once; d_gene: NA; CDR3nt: TGTGCCAGCAGCTTAACGAGAGAGCAGTACTTC; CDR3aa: CASSLTREQYF
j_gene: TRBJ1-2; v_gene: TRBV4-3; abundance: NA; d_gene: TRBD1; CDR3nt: TGCGCCAGCAGCCAAGGGGGGACAGGGAGATCGGGCTACACCTTC; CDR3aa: CASSQGGTGRSGYTF
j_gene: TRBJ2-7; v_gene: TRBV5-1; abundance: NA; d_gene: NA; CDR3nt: TGCGCCAGCAGCTTGGGCCGGGGACTGGATTCCTACGAGCAGTACTTC; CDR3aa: CASSLGRGLDSYEQYF
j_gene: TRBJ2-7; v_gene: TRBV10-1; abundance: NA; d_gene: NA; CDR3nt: TGCGCCAGCGACGGTCCCCCCCCGGAGCGGGCGACCTACGAGCAGTACTTC; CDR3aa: CASDGPPPERATYEQYF
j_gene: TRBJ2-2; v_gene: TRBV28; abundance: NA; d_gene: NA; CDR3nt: TGTGCCAGCAGTTTGAATCAGGGCGGTCTCGTCACCGGGGAGCTGTTTTTT; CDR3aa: CASSLNQGGLVTGELFF
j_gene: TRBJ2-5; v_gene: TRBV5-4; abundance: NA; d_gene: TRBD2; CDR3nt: TGTGCCAGCAGCCCAGGCCCACTAGGACTAGCGGGAGAGACCCAGTACTTC; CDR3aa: CASSPGPLGLAGETQYF
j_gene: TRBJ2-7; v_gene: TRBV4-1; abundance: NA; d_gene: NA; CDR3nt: TGCGCCAGCAGCCAAGGGTACAACTACGAGCAGTACTTC; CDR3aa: CASSQGYNYEQYF
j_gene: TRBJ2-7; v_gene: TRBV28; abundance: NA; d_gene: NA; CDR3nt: TGTGCCAGCAGTTTCCCAAACCCCGGACGGGAGAGCTCCTACGAGCAGTACTTC; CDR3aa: CASSFPNPGRESSYEQYF
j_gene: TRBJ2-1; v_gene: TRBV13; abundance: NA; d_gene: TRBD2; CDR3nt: TGTGCCAGCAGCTTCGCGACGGGAGGCAATGAGCAGTTCTTC; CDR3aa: CASSFATGGNEQFF
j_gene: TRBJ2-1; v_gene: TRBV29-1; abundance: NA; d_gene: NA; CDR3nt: TGCAGCGTTGAATACTACAGGGTCGATGAGCAGTTCTTC; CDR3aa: CSVEYYRVDEQFF
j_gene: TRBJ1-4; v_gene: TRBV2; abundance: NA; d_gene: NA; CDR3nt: TGTGCCAGCCTCCGGGGATCAACTAATGAAAAACTGTTTTTT; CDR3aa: CASLRGSTNEKLFF
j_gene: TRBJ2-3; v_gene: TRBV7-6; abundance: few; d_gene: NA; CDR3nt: TGTGCCAGCAGCTTAGCCCTATTAACAGATACGCAGTATTTT; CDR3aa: CASSLALLTDTQYF
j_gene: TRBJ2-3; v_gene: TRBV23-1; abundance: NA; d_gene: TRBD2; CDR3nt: TGCGCCAGCAGTCAATCTCAGCGGGAGGGGGGAGCAGATACGCAGTATTTT; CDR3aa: CASSQSQREGGADTQYF
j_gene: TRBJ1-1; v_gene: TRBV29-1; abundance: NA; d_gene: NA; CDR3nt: TGCAGCGTTGAGGGGAGGGATGGTCAGAACACTGAAGCTTTCTTT; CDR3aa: CSVEGRDGQNTEAFF
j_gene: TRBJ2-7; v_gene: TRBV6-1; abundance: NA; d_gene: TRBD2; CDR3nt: TGTGCCAGCAGTGAAGTAGGCGGGAGGGGTTACGAGCAGTACTTC; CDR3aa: CASSEVGGRGYEQYF
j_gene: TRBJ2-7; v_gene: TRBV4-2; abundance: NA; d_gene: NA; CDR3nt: TGTGCCAGCAGCCAAGAGGAGTTCTCCTACGAGCAGTACTTC; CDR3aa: CASSQEEFSYEQYF
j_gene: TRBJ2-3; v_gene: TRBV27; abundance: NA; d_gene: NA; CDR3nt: TGTGCCAGCAGTTCGGGGTCCTCCACAGATACGCAGTATTTT; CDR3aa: CASSSGSSTDTQYF
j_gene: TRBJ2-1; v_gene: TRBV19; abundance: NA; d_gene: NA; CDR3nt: TGTGCCAGTAGCATTAGCTCCTACAATGAGCAGTTCTTC; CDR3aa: CASSISSYNEQFF
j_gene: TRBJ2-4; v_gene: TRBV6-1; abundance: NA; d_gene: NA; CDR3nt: TGTGCCAGCAGTGAAGTCAAGGGGAGGACGGTCTCTCGGTACTTC; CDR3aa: CASSEVKGRTVSRYF
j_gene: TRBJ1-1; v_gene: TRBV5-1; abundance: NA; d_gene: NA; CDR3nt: TGCGCCAGCACGGACAGAATGAACACTGAAGCTTTCTTT; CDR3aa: CASTDRMNTEAFF
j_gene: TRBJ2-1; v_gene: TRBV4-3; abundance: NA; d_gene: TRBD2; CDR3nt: TGCGCCAGCAGCCAACTAGGGGCGACTAGCGGTTCCTACAATGAGCAGTTCTTC; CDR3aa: CASSQLGATSGSYNEQFF
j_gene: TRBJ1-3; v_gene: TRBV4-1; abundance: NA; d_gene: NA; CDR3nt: TGCGCCAGCAGCCAAGATCGGGGTGGGGGCGAAGGTTCTGGAAACACCATATATTTT; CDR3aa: CASSQDRGGGEGSGNTIYF
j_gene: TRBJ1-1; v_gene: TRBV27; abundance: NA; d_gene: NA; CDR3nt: TGTGCCAGCAGTTCCCAGGGGTACACTGAAGCTTTCTTT; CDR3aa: CASSSQGYTEAFF
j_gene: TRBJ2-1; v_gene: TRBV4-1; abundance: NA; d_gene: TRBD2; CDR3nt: TGCGCCAGCAGCCAAGATAAGAGCGGGGGTTACAATGAGCAGTTCTTC; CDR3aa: CASSQDKSGGYNEQFF
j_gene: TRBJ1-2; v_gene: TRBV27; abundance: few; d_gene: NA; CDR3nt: TGTGCCAGCAGTCTGGGGACAAACTATGGCTACACCTTC; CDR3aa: CASSLGTNYGYTF